The source of this T cell receptor (beta chain) is a study of cytomegalovirus exposure and HLA in healthy donors. Germline CDR1 MNHNS, CDR2 SASEGT. V was pared by 6 bases and J by 5 bases, with 9 bases of the junction left unmatched. The CDR3 has 15 amino acids. Each donor's status was that of a healthy bone marrow donor. Study-wide results and caveats: Per published accounts, TCR beta sequences correctly predicted the HLA-A and HLA-B alleles of most subjects.

A word on this clone: Its target is not known.

PCR primers comprised 60 Vbeta and 13 Jbeta primers. Data came from immunoSEQ multiplex PCR; TCRdb stores just in-frame clones and leaves some out. Recorded for this sample: some 120,000 clones. The sequence was collected from a man aged 25-45 years in good health and CMV-seronegative. The specimen sequenced was PBMCs. This sequence joins TRBV6-1 and TRBJ2-1, with TRBD2 matching over 8 bases. CDR3 residues: CASSPGLGTHNEQFF. In DNA form, the CDR3 reads TGTGCCAGCAGCCCGGGACTAGGAACCCACAATGAGCAGTTCTTC.